Sequencing of this T cell receptor (beta chain) was carried out in a study of blood T cells in healthy people across ages. This clonotype showed up just a few times. What it recognizes is unknown. PCR was performed a second time for about 7 to 11 cycles using a sample-barcoded 5' primer and a J-beta primer mix. TCRdb reanalysed the 5' RACE reads using MiXCR and keeps one entry per CDR3 protein. The repertoire holds more than 650,000 distinct CDR3 sequences, with about 20% as singletons. The CDR3 has 15 amino acids. Trimming pared 2 bases from V and 8 bases from J, leaving 13 bases between. Germline V lookup: CDR1 MNHEY, CDR2 SVGAGI. General observations from the study: A greater number of naive CD4+ cells and higher diversity distinguished long-lived donors from aged donors.

The chain is built from TRBV6-5 and TRBJ1-6; D unresolved. Sequencing input: blood. This sequence was found in a man between 65 and 85 years old in good health. The DNA for the CDR3 is TGTGCCAGCAGTTACCTCGCGGTGTCCGATTCACCCCTCCACTTT. Encoded protein: CASSYLAVSDSPLHF.